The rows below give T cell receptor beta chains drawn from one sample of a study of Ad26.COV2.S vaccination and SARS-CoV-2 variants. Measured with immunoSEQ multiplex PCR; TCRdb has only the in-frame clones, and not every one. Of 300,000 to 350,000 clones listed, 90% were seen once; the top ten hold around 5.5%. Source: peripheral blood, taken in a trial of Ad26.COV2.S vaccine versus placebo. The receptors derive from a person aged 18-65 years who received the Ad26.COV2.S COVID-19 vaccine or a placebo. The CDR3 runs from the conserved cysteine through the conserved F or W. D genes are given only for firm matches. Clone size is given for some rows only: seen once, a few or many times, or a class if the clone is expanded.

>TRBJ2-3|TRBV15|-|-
CATSRDAGIIASTDTQYF
TGTGCCACCAGCAGAGATGCGGGAATAATAGCGAGCACAGATACGCAGTATTTT
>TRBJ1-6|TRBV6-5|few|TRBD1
CASSFDRGQSPLHF
TGTGCCAGCAGCTTCGACAGGGGACAATCACCCCTCCACTTT
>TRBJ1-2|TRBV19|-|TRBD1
CASSSTGGNYGYTF
TGTGCCAGTAGCTCGACAGGGGGTAACTATGGCTACACCTTC
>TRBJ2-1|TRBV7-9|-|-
CASSFSSYNEQFF
TGTGCCAGCAGCTTCTCCTCCTACAATGAGCAGTTCTTC
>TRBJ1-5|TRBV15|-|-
CATSSNMVGGNQPQHF
TGTGCCACCAGCTCAAACATGGTAGGTGGCAATCAGCCCCAGCATTTT
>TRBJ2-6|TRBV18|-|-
CASSPQTGRNRNVLTF
TGTGCCAGCTCACCTCAAACAGGGAGAAACCGTAACGTCCTGACTTTC
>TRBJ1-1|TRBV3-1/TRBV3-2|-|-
CASNRGGTEAFF
TGTGCCAGCAACCGGGGGGGCACTGAAGCTTTCTTT
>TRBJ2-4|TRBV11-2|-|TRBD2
CASSLGKREGPQHF
TGTGCCAGCAGCTTAGGGAAGCGGGAGGGCCCTCAGCACTTC
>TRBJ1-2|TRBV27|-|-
CASSLSGRNYGYTF
TGTGCCAGCAGTTTATCAGGCAGGAACTATGGCTACACCTTC
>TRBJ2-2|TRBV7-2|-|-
CASSSLSNTGELFF
TGTGCCAGCAGTTCGCTTTCGAACACCGGGGAGCTGTTTTTT
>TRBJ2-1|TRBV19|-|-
CASSVIGNEQFF
TGTGCCAGTAGTGTCATAGGGAATGAGCAGTTCTTC
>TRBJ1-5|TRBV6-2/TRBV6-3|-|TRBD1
CASSSRNRGTNQPQHF
TGTGCCAGCAGTTCCAGAAACAGGGGGACAAATCAGCCCCAGCATTTT
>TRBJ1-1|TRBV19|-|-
CASSPGTAMNTEAFF
TGTGCCAGTAGTCCAGGGACCGCTATGAACACTGAAGCTTTCTTT
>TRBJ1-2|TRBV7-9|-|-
CASSLGDLKGGGANYGYTF
TGTGCCAGCAGCTTAGGGGACTTGAAGGGGGGCGGAGCTAACTATGGCTACACCTTC
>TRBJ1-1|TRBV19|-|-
CASSAAGGTEAFF
TGTGCCAGTAGTGCCGCCGGGGGCACTGAAGCTTTCTTT
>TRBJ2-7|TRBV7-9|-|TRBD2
CASSVLERGPYEQYF
TGTGCCAGCAGCGTGTTGGAGCGGGGTCCCTACGAGCAGTACTTC
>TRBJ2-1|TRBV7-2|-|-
CASSLRGANEQFF
TGTGCCAGCAGCTTGAGGGGGGCTAATGAGCAGTTCTTC
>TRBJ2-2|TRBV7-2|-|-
CASSLVETYTGELFF
TGTGCCAGCAGCTTAGTGGAGACGTACACCGGGGAGCTGTTTTTT
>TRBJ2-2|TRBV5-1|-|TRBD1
CASSYRDRDTGELFF
TGCGCCAGCAGCTACCGGGACAGGGATACCGGGGAGCTGTTTTTT
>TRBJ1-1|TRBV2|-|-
CASSHPGERNTEAFF
TGTGCCAGCAGCCACCCAGGGGAGAGGAACACTGAAGCTTTCTTT
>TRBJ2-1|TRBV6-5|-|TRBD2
CASSSGGAGEQFF
TGTGCCAGCTCTAGCGGGGGGGCAGGTGAGCAGTTCTTC
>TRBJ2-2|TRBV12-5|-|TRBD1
CASGLTSLDRGRAGELFF
TGTGCTAGTGGTTTGACCTCCCTTGACAGGGGGCGCGCCGGGGAGCTGTTTTTT
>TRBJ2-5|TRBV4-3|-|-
CASSQDLRLAGRGTQYF
TGCGCCAGCAGCCAAGATCTACGGCTCGCGGGCCGTGGGACCCAGTACTTC
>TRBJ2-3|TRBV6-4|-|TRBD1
CASTATGGEGDTQYF
TGTGCCAGCACAGCGACAGGGGGCGAAGGAGATACGCAGTATTTT
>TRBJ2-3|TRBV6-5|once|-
CASSYSMSGGTDTQYF
TGTGCCAGCAGTTACTCGATGAGCGGCGGCACAGATACGCAGTATTTT